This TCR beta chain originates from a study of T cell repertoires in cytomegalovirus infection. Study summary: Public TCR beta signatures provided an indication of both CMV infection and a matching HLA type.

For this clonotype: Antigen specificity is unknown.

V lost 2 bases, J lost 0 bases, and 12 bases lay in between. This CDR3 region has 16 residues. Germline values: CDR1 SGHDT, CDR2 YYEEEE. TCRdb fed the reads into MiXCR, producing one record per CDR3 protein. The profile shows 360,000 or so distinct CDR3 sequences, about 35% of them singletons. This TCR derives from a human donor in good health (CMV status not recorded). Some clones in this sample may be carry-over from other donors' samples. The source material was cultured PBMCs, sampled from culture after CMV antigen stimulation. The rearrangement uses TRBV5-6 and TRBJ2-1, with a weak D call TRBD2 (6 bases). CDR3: CASSFSWRGSYNEQFF. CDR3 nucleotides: TGTGCCAGCAGCTTTTCCTGGCGGGGCTCCTACAATGAGCAGTTCTTC.